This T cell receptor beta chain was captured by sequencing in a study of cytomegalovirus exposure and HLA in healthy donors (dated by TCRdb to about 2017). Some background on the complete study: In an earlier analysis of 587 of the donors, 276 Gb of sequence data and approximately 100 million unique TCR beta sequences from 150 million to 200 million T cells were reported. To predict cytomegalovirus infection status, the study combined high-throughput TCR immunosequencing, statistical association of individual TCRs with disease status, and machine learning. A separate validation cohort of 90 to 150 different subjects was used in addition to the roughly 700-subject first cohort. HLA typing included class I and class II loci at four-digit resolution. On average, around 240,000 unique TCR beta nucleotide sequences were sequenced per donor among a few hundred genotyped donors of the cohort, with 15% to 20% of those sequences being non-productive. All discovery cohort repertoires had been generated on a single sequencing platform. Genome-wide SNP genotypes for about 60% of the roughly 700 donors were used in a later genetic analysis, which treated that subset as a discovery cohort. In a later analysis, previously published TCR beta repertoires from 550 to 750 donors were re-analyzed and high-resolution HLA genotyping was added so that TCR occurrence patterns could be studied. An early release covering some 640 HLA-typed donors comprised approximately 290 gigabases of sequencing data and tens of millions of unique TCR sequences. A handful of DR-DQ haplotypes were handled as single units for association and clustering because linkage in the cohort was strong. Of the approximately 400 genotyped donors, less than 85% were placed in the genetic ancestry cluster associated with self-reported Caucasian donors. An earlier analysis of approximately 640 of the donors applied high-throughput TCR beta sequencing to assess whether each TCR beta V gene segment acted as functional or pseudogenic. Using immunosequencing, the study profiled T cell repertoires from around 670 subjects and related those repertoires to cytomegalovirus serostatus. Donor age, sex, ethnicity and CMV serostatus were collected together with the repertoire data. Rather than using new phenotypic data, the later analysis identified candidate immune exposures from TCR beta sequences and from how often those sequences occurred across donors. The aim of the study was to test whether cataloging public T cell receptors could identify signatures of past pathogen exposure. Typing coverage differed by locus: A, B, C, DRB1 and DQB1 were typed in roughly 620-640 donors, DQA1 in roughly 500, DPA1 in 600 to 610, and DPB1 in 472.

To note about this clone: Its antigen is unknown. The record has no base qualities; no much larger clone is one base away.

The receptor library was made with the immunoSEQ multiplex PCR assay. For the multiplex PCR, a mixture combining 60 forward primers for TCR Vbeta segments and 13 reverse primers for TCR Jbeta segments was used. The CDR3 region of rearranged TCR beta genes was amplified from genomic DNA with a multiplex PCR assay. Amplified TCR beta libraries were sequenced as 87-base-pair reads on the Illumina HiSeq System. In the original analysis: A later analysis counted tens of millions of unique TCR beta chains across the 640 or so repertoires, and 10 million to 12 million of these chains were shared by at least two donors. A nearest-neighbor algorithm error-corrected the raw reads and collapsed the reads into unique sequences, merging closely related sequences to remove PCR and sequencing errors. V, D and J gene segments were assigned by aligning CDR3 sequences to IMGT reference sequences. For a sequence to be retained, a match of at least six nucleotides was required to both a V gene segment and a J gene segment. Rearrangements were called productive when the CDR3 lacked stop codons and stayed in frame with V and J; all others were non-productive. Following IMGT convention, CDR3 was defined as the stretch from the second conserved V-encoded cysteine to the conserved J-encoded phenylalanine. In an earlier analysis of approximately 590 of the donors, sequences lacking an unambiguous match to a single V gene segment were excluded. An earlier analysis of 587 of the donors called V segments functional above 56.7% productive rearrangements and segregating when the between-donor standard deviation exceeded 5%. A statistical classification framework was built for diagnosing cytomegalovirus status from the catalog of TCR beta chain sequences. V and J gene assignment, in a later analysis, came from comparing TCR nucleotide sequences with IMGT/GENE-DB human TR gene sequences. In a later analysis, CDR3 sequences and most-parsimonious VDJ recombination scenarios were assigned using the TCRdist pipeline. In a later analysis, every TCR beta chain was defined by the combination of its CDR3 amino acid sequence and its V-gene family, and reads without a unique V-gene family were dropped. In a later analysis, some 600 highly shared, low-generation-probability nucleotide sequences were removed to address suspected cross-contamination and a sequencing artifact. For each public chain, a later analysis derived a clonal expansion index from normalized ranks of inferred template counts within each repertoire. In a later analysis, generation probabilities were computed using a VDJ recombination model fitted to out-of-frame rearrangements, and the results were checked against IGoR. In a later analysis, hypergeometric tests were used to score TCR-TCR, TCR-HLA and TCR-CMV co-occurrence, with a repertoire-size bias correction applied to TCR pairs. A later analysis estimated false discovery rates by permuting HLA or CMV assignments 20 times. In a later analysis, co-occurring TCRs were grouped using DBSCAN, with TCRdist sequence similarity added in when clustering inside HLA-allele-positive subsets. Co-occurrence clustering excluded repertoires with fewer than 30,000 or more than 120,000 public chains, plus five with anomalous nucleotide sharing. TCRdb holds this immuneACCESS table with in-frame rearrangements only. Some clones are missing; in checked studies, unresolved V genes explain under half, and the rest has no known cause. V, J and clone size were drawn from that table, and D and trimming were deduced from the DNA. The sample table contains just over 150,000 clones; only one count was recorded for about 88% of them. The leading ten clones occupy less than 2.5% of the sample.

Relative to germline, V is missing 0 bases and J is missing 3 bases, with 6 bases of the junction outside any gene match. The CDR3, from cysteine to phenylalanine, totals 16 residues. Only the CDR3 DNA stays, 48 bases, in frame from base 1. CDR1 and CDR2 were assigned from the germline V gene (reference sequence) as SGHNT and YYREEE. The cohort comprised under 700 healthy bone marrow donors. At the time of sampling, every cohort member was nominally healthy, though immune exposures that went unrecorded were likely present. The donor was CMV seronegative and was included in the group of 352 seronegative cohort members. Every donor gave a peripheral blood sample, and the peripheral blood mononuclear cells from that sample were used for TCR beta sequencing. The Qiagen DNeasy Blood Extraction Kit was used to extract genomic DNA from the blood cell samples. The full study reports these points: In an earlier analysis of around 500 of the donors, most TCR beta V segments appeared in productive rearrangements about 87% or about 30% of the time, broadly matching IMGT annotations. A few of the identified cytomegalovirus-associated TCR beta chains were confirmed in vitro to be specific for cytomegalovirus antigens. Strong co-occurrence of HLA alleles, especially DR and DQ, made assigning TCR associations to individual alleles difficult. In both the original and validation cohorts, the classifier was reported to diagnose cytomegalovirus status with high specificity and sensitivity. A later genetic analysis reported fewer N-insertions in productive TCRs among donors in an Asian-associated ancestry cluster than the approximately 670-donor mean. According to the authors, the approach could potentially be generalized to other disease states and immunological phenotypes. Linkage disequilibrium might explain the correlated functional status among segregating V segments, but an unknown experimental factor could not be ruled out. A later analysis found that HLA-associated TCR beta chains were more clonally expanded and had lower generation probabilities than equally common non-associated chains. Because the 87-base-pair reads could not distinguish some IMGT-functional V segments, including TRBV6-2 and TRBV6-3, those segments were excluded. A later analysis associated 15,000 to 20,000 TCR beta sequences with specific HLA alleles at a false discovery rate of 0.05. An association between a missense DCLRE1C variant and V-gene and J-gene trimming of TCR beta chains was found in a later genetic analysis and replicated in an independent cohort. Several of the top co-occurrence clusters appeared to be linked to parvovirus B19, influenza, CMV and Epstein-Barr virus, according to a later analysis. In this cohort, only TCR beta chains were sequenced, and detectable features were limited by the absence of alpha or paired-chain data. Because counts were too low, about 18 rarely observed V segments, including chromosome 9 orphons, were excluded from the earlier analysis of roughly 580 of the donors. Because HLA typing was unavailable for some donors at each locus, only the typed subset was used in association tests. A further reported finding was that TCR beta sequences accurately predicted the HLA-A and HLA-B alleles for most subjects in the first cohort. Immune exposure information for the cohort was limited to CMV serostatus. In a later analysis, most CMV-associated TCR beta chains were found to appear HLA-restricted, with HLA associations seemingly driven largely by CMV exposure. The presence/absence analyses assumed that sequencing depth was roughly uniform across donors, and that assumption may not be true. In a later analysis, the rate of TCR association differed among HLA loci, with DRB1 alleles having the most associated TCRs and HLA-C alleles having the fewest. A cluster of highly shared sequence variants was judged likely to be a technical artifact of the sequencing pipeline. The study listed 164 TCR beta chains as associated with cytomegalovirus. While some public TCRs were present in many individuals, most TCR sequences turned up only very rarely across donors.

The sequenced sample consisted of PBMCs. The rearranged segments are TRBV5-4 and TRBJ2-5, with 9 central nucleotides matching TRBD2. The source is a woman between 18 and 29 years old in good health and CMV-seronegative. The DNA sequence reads TGTGCCAGCAGCTTGGGTGGTTTAGCGGGAGAAGAGACCCAGTACTTC. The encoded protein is CASSLGGLAGEETQYF.